This entry lists 21 T cell receptor beta chains sequenced from one sample in a study of T cell responses to AZD1222 COVID-19 vaccine. Only in-frame clones appear in the TCRdb table, and some are missing; sequencing was by immunoSEQ multiplex PCR. This table holds around 170,000 clones, under 95% found once. This specimen was peripheral blood, taken on day 0 of AZD1222 vaccination. Every receptor here comes from an adult in good health.

This clone was counted a single time. The genes are TRBV3-1 (or the pseudogene TRBV3-2) and TRBJ2-5, with D possibly matching TRBD2 (5 bases). Germline lookup yields CDR1 LGHDT and CDR2 YNNKEL (reference sequence). This CDR3 region has 15 residues. Trimming took 1 base from V and 1 from J, leaving 10 bases between them. The DNA of the CDR3 is TGTGCCAGCAGCCAAGGCGGGCACAGCCAAGAGACCCAGTACTTC. Translation gives CASSQGGHSQETQYF.

The chain joins TRBV6-2 or TRBV6-3 to TRBJ1-2, with TRBD1 matching 7 bases. CDR1 is MNHEY, CDR2 SVGEGT, per germline. The CDR3 is 16 amino acids. The V and J ends lost 6 bases and 1 base, in that order; junction bases with no gene match: 11. In DNA, the CDR3 is TGTGCCAGCAGCGGACAGGAGAGAGATAATAACTATGGCTACACCTTC. Protein sequence: CASSGQERDNNYGYTF.

The V gene is TRBV2, the J gene TRBJ1-5; perhaps TRBD1 as D (5 bases). Germline lookup yields CDR1 SNHLY and CDR2 FYNNEI. The V end lost 0 bases, the J end lost 4 bases, and 10 bases lay between the germline ends. The CDR3 sequence is 15 residues long. This CDR3 reads CASSEAETANQPQHF. DNA of the CDR3: TGTGCCAGCAGTGAAGCGGAGACAGCGAATCAGCCCCAGCATTTT.

This clone was seen once. The rearrangement links TRBV18 to TRBJ1-3, with no clear D. The CDR3 spans 16 residues. Trimming took off 0 bases at V and 0 bases at J, with 9 bases between the two ends. Germline V gene sequence: CDR1 KGHSH, CDR2 LQKENI. The CDR3 nucleotides read TGTGCCAGCTCACCACCAGGGTCGATCTCTGGAAACACCATATATTTT. This encodes CASSPPGSISGNTIYF.

The chain recombines TRBV5-1 with TRBJ2-3; TRBD1 agrees at 7 bases. CDR1 and CDR2 (germline): SGHRS, YFSETQ. The V segment lost 4 bases and the J segment 7 bases; nucleotides outside the gene matches: 12. The length of the CDR3 is 15 residues. In DNA form, the CDR3 reads TGCGCCAGCAGCCCGGGACAGTCCCCTGCCCATACGCAGTATTTT. Amino acids: CASSPGQSPAHTQYF.

V is TRBV10-3 and J is TRBJ2-3; the D is unclear. The CDR3 has 15 residues. The germline V and J ends were trimmed by 9 bases and 0 bases, with 16 bases remaining between them. From germline, CDR1 is ENHRY and CDR2 SYGVKD. The CDR3 DNA reads TGTGCCATTTGGAGTGGATTAACTAGCACAGATACGCAGTATTTT. Residues: CAIWSGLTSTDTQYF.

V is TRBV18 and J is TRBJ2-5, with D uncertain. From germline, CDR1 is KGHSH and CDR2 LQKENI. V gave up 2 bases and J gave up 2 bases, with 24 bases separating them. The CDR3 spans 19 residues. CDR3 region: CASSPDRLNNTIPQETQYF. CDR3 nucleotide sequence: TGTGCCAGCTCACCAGACCGCTTAAATAACACTATCCCTCAAGAGACCCAGTACTTC.

The rearrangement joins TRBV5-4 to TRBJ2-7; 9 bases align to TRBD1. V was clipped by 4 bases and J by 6 bases; unmatched bases: 8. The CDR3 length is 14 residues. The V gene's germline CDR1 is SGHNT and CDR2 YYREEE (reference sequence). CDR3 protein: CASSQRTGESEQYF. CDR3 nucleotides: TGTGCCAGCAGCCAGAGGACAGGGGAGAGCGAGCAGTACTTC.

The DNA of the CDR3 is TGTGCCAGCAGTCTCCCGGGCAGGGCGACTCAGCCCCAGCATTTT. Protein product: CASSLPGRATQPQHF. This chain links TRBV28 with TRBJ1-5; a weak D match, TRBD1 (5 bases). Trimming shortened V by 5 bases and J by 6 bases, and 17 bases separated the two germline ends. The CDR3 runs to 15 residues. Per germline, CDR1 MDHEN and CDR2 SYDVKM.

This rearrangement joins TRBV2 to TRBJ2-7, with D perhaps matching TRBD1 (6 bases). V dropped 7 bases and J dropped 4 bases, with 17 bases sitting between them. CDR1 and CDR2 from the germline V gene are SNHLY and FYNNEI. CDR3 size: 14 residues. In DNA, the CDR3 is TGTGCCAGCACGGGCGGCAGGGGCCGATACGAGCAGTACTTC. Protein sequence: CASTGGRGRYEQYF.

The chain recombines TRBV18 with TRBJ2-5; 8 bases are a match to TRBD1. The ends lost 6 bases at V and 0 bases at J; junction bases unmatched: 6. Germline loops: CDR1 KGHSH, CDR2 LQKENI. The CDR3 totals 15 residues. Here the CDR3 DNA reads TGTGCCAGCTCTCACAGGGGGACGGACCAAGAGACCCAGTACTTC. It encodes CASSHRGTDQETQYF. The full variable domain, completed using reference TRBV18 and TRBJ2-5, is NAGVMQNPRHLVRRRGQEARLRCSPMKGHSHVYWYRQLPEEGLKFMVYLQKENIIDESGMPKERFSAEFPKEGPSILRIQQVVRGDSAAYFCASSHRGTDQETQYFGPGTRLLVL.

The J gene is TRBJ2-7, the V gene TRBV21-1; TRBD1 is the table's D call and was not checked against the DNA. TRBV21-1 is assigned pseudogene status. The CDR3 runs to 15 residues. The chain's CDR3 is CASSKFNRNSYEQYF. CDR3 coding DNA: TGTGCCAGCAGCAAATTTAACAGAAACTCCTACGAGCAGTACTTC.

The V gene is TRBV7-3, the J gene TRBJ1-1, with 7 bases identical to TRBD1. V dropped 5 bases and J dropped 4; count of bases not matched to a gene: 7. This CDR3 contains 14 residues. Germline CDR1 is SGHTA and CDR2 is FQGTGA. CDR3 DNA: TGTGCCAGCAGCGAACAGGGGAGTCCCACTGAAGCTTTCTTT. Amino acids: CASSEQGSPTEAFF.

The sample holds a few counts of this clone. The V call is TRBV7-2, the J call TRBJ2-1, with a tentative D call TRBD1 (6 bases). The germline gives CDR1 SGHTA, CDR2 FQGNSA. V lost 5 bases and J 3 bases, leaving 11 bases between the germline ends. The CDR3 has 14 amino acids. CDR3 coding DNA: TGTGCCAGCAGCCAGGACAGAAACTACAATGAGCAGTTCTTC. It yields the protein CASSQDRNYNEQFF.

Here the CDR3 DNA reads TGTGCCAGCAGCTTAGCTCCGGGACGGAATCCCGAGCAGTACTTC. It yields the protein CASSLAPGRNPEQYF. The chain combines TRBV11-2 with TRBJ2-7; the D call may be TRBD1 or TRBD2 (5 bases each). Per the germline V gene, CDR1 is SGHAT and CDR2 is FQNNGV. V lost 1 base, J lost 6 bases, and 16 bases lay in between. The CDR3 is 15 residues long. Full variable domain (remainder filled in from reference TRBV11-2 and TRBJ2-7): EAGVAQSPRYKIIEKRQSVAFWCNPISGHATLYWYQQILGQGPKLLIQFQNNGVVDDSQLPKDRFSAERLKGVDSTLKIQPAKLEDSAVYLCASSLAPGRNPEQYFGPGTRLTVT.

This clone was counted a single time. This chain joins TRBV11-2 and TRBJ2-1; TRBD2 matches 7 bases. The length of the CDR3 is 18 residues. Germline loops: CDR1 SGHAT, CDR2 FQNNGV. The junction had 11 bases not matched to a gene; V was cut back by 2 bases and J by 1 base. The CDR3 DNA follows: TGTGCCAGCAGCTTAATGATCGGGAGGACTCTATCCTACAATGAGCAGTTCTTC. Protein product: CASSLMIGRTLSYNEQFF.

DNA for the CDR3: TGTGCCAGCAGTGTAGCGGTAACTAGCACAGATACGCAGTATTTT. It is translated as CASSVAVTSTDTQYF. J is TRBJ2-3 and V is TRBV6-1, with D perhaps matching TRBD2 (6 bases). The germline CDR1 and CDR2 sequences are MNHNS and SASEGT. CDR3 length: 15 amino acids. V lost 4 bases and J 0 bases, leaving 11 bases between the germline ends.

The chain has TRBV9 and TRBJ2-1, with TRBD2 identical over 9 bases. Germline CDR1 reads SGDLS; CDR2 reads YYNGEE. The V gene end was trimmed by 4 bases and the J gene end by 9 bases; junction bases not matched to a gene: 11. The CDR3 spans 15 residues. The CDR3 sequence is CASSKRTSAHVEQFF. The CDR3 coding sequence is TGTGCCAGCAGCAAAAGGACTAGCGCCCATGTTGAGCAGTTCTTC.

The CDR3 DNA reads as TGCGCCAGCAGCCTTGGGGGGAATCCCTACGAGCAGTACTTC. This sequence encodes CASSLGGNPYEQYF. This rearrangement joins TRBV5-1 to TRBJ2-7; maybe TRBD2 (6 bases). The CDR3 consists of 14 residues. Trimming cost V 4 bases and J 2 bases, with 13 bases left between them. Germline V gives CDR1 SGHRS, CDR2 YFSETQ.

V usage is TRBV19 and J usage is TRBJ1-2; D gene uncertain. CDR1 is LNHDA, CDR2 SQIVND, per germline (reference sequence). This CDR3 comprises 14 residues. Trimming removed 3 bases from V and 1 base from J, with 9 bases in between. The CDR3: CASSMSRVNYGYTF. Written as DNA, the CDR3 is TGTGCCAGTAGTATGAGTCGGGTTAACTATGGCTACACCTTC.

This clone appeared a few times. This chain uses TRBV5-1 with TRBJ2-1; a weak D match, TRBD1 (5 bases). CDR1 SGHRS and CDR2 YFSETQ come from the germline V gene. CDR3 size: 15 residues. V shed 0 bases and J shed 0 bases, with 7 bases lying between them. DNA for the CDR3: TGCGCCAGCAGCTTGGGGACAAGCTCCTACAATGAGCAGTTCTTC. It encodes CASSLGTSSYNEQFF.